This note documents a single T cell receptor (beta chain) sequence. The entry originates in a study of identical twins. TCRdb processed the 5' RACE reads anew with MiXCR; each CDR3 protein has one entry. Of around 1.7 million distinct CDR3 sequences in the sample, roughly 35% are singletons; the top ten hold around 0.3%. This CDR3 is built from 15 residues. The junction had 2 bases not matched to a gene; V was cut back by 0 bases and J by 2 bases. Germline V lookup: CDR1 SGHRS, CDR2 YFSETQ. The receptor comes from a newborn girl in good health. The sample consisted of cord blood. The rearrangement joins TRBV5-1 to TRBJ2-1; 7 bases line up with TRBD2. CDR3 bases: TGCGCCAGCAGCTTGGATCTAGCGGCCTACAATGAGCAGTTCTTC. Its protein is CASSLDLAAYNEQFF. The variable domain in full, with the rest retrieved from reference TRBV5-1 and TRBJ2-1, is KAGVTQTPRYLIKTRGQQVTLSCSPISGHRSVSWYQQTPGQGLQFLFEYFSETQRNKGNFPGRFSGRQFSNSRSEMNVSTLELGDSALYLCASSLDLAAYNEQFFGPGTRLTVL.